These 31 T cell receptor beta chains were sequenced from one sample in a study of T cell changes during pregnancy in multiple sclerosis. Produced via immunoSEQ multiplex PCR; TCRdb's table is partial and in-frame only. The table includes about 36,000 clones, roughly 89% detected once. The material was CD4+ T cells from peripheral blood mononuclear cells, obtained in the second trimester of pregnancy. These receptors were taken from a female donor in good health, enrolled as a control in a pregnancy study.

This rearrangement joins TRBV2 to TRBJ1-5; no reliable D call. Germline V CDR1 and CDR2: SNHLY, FYNNEI. V lost 4 bases to trimming and J lost 6 bases, with 7 bases between them. There are 12 residues in the CDR3. The CDR3: CASSAHIQPQHF. CDR3 in DNA: TGTGCCAGCAGTGCCCACATTCAGCCCCAGCATTTT.

The V gene is TRBV18, the J gene TRBJ1-1; D perhaps matches TRBD1 (5 bases). V was shortened by 1 base and J by 4 bases, with 16 bases between the two germline ends. The CDR3 has 16 residues. Per the germline V gene, CDR1 is KGHSH and CDR2 is LQKENI. Here the CDR3 reads CASSPQEGRAGTEAFF. The DNA for the CDR3 is TGTGCCAGCTCACCACAGGAGGGGCGGGCGGGCACTGAAGCTTTCTTT.

Only a few counts were recorded for this clone. The V and J genes are TRBV11-2 and TRBJ1-1; D is uncertain. There are 12 residues in the CDR3. V was pared by 5 bases and J by 6 bases, with 10 bases between. Germline V gene data show CDR1 as SGHAT and CDR2 as FQNNGV. DNA for the CDR3: TGTGCCAGCAGCCGAGAGAGGGCTGAAGCTTTCTTT. It encodes CASSRERAEAFF.

This clone was picked up a small number of times. The genes are TRBV2 and TRBJ2-7; D is unclear. The CDR3 is made up of 14 amino acids. Germline values: CDR1 SNHLY, CDR2 FYNNEI. The V gene lost 5 bases and the J gene lost 0 bases, with 11 bases spanning the gap. The DNA for the CDR3 is TGTGCCAGCAGTTCCCAGTCCATCTCCTACGAGCAGTACTTC. It codes for CASSSQSISYEQYF.

This chain uses TRBV5-5 with TRBJ1-2, with TRBD1 matching over 9 bases. The CDR3 length is 14 residues. Germline CDR1 and CDR2: SGHKS and YYEKEE (reference sequence). With 4 bases clipped from V and 4 bases from J, the junction kept 5 bases outside the gene matches. This CDR3 reads CASSMTGGFYGYTF. The CDR3 DNA reads TGTGCCAGCAGCATGACAGGGGGGTTCTATGGCTACACCTTC.

The rearrangement links TRBV20-1 to TRBJ1-1; possibly TRBD1 for D (5 bases). Germline-derived CDR1 and CDR2 are DFQATT and SNEGSKA (reference sequence). V was pared by 1 base and J by 10 bases, with 10 bases between. This CDR3 is 11 amino acids long. CDR3 in amino acids: CSARVAGGAFF. CDR3 sequence (DNA): TGCAGTGCTAGAGTAGCGGGGGGAGCTTTCTTT.

The V and J genes are TRBV15 and TRBJ2-7, with TRBD1 matching 7 bases. Germline assignment: CDR1 LNHNV and CDR2 YYDKDF (reference sequence). The trim removed 8 bases at V and 0 bases at J, leaving 10 bases unmatched. The CDR3 length is 15 residues. CDR3 coding DNA: TGTGCCACCTCCCGGTTACAGGGGAGCTCCTACGAGCAGTACTTC. Its protein is CATSRLQGSSYEQYF.

CDR3 in amino acids: CASSLLLAGGPFDEQFF. In DNA form, the CDR3 reads TGTGCCAGCAGTTTATTGTTAGCGGGAGGGCCATTCGATGAGCAGTTCTTC. The V gene is TRBV28, the J gene TRBJ2-1; 11 bases fit TRBD2. Trimming removed 1 base from V and 8 bases from J; junction bases left unmatched: 10. The CDR3 spans 17 residues. CDR1 and CDR2 (germline): MDHEN, SYDVKM.

This clone was seen a single time. This chain connects TRBV28 to TRBJ2-7; no definite D call. Trimming pared 5 bases from V and 9 bases from J, leaving 20 bases between. The CDR3 has 14 residues. Germline CDR1 and CDR2: MDHEN and SYDVKM. The CDR3 reads CASSPPFAGMVQYF. CDR3 coding DNA: TGTGCCAGCAGTCCCCCCTTCGCCGGTATGGTGCAGTACTTC.

This clone came up a few times. This chain uses TRBV6-5 with TRBJ1-2; D is possibly TRBD1 (6 bases). Trimming removed 6 bases from V and 4 bases from J, with 12 bases in between. Germline V gene sequence: CDR1 MNHEY, CDR2 SVGAGI. There are 13 residues in the CDR3. The chain's CDR3 is CASRRQGSYGYTF. CDR3 DNA: TGTGCCAGCAGACGCCAGGGGTCCTATGGCTACACCTTC.

J is TRBJ1-1 and V is TRBV5-1; 9 bases are shared with TRBD1. The CDR3 totals 13 residues. CDR1 is SGHRS and CDR2 is YFSETQ in the germline V gene. V lost 5 bases and J lost 3; bases outside the gene matches: 2. The CDR3, as DNA: TGCGCCAGCAGATGGACAGGGGACACTGAAGCTTTCTTT. It specifies CASRWTGDTEAFF.

The rearrangement uses TRBV28 and TRBJ1-2; 9 positions agree with TRBD1. CDR3 size: 13 residues. Germline V gene lookup returns CDR1 MDHEN and CDR2 SYDVKM. V lost 7 bases, J lost 7 bases, and 7 bases stayed unmatched. The CDR3 DNA reads TGTGCCAGCACAGGGACAGGGAGGTCTGGCTACACCTTC. Residues: CASTGTGRSGYTF.

This clone came up once. The V gene is TRBV5-6, the J gene TRBJ1-3; D not certain. The germline CDR1 and CDR2 sequences are SGHDT and YYEEEE. Trimming took 2 bases from V and 4 from J, leaving 7 bases between them. This CDR3 is 13 amino acids long. The DNA for the CDR3 is TGTGCCAGCAGCTTAAGAGAGGGAAACACCATATATTTT. It codes for CASSLREGNTIYF. Drawing the rest from reference TRBV5-6 and TRBJ1-3, the complete variable domain is DAGVTQSPTHLIKTRGQQVTLRCSPKSGHDTVSWYQQALGQGPQFIFQYYEEEERQRGNFPDRFSGHQFPNYSSELNVNALLLGDSALYLCASSLREGNTIYFGEGSWLTVV.

The chain joins TRBV19 to TRBJ2-2; 7 nucleotides agree with TRBD1. Losses at the gene ends were 7 bases for V and 0 bases for J; bases not matched to a gene: 5. Looked up from germline, CDR1 is LNHDA and CDR2 is SQIVND (reference sequence). The CDR3 spans 15 residues. The CDR3 reads CASKTGTANTGELFF. The CDR3 DNA is TGTGCCAGTAAGACGGGGACAGCGAACACCGGGGAGCTGTTTTTT.

The CDR3 region has the DNA TGTGCCAGTAGACAGGGGGCGAAGGGCTACACCTTC. This translates into CASRQGAKGYTF. V gene TRBV19 combines with J gene TRBJ1-2; the match to TRBD1 covers 9 bases. The CDR3 contains 12 residues. V shed 6 bases and J 8 bases; nucleotides not matched to a gene: 4. CDR1 is LNHDA, CDR2 SQIVND, per germline (reference sequence).

The V and J genes are TRBV5-1 and TRBJ2-5, with TRBD1 matching over 11 bases. V gave up 4 bases and J gave up 4 bases; unmatched junction bases: 9. Germline assignment: CDR1 SGHRS and CDR2 YFSETQ. The CDR3 covers 16 residues. The CDR3 sequence: CASSRGTGGLGETQYF. CDR3 DNA sequence: TGCGCCAGCAGCCGGGGGACAGGGGGTTTAGGAGAGACCCAGTACTTC.

This clone was recorded once. The rearrangement joins TRBV19 to TRBJ1-1, with 7 bases matching TRBD1. V gave up 2 bases and J gave up 7 bases; unmatched junction bases: 13. Germline CDR1 LNHDA, CDR2 SQIVND (reference sequence). This CDR3 spans 16 amino acids. The CDR3 here is CASSIRAGGAPVEAFF. CDR3 DNA: TGTGCCAGTAGTATAAGGGCAGGGGGTGCCCCAGTTGAAGCTTTCTTT. The entire variable domain, with the rest obtained from reference TRBV19 and TRBJ1-1, is as follows: DGGITQSPKYLFRKEGQNVTLSCEQNLNHDAMYWYRQDPGQGLRLIYYSQIVNDFQKGDIAEGYSVSREKKESFPLTVTSAQKNPTAFYLCASSIRAGGAPVEAFFGQGTRLTVV.

V is TRBV4-2 and J is TRBJ2-7; 8 nucleotides align to TRBD2. In germline, CDR1 is LGHNA, CDR2 YNFKEQ. The ends lost 1 base at V and 6 bases at J; junction bases unmatched: 11. The CDR3 runs 16 residues. DNA of the CDR3: TGTGCCAGCAGCCAAGGCCGGACTAGGAGCGGGAGCGAGCAGTACTTC. Protein: CASSQGRTRSGSEQYF.

This clone has just one count. The J gene is TRBJ2-5, the V gene TRBV6-5; 9 positions match TRBD2. The CDR3 covers 15 residues. J was trimmed by 4 bases and V by 6 bases; bases with no gene match: 9. Germline CDR1 reads MNHEY; CDR2 reads SVGAGI. The CDR3 region is CASRRFPSGTETQYF. CDR3 bases: TGTGCCAGCAGACGCTTCCCTAGCGGGACAGAGACCCAGTACTTC.

The V call is TRBV27, the J call TRBJ2-1, with 8 positions matching TRBD2. J lost 6 bases, V lost 2 bases, and 15 bases had no gene match. The CDR3 consists of 18 residues. From germline, CDR1 is MNHEY and CDR2 SMNVEV (reference sequence). The CDR3 loop is CASSLGPWGLAGGNEQFF. DNA of the CDR3: TGTGCCAGCAGTTTAGGTCCTTGGGGGCTAGCGGGCGGCAATGAGCAGTTCTTC.

V is TRBV11-2 and J is TRBJ2-7; 9 bases map to TRBD1. Per the germline V gene, CDR1 is SGHAT and CDR2 is FQNNGV. The CDR3 runs 15 residues. Trimming at V came to 3 bases and at J to 3 bases, leaving 6 bases not matched to a gene. The CDR3 DNA follows: TGTGCCAGCAGCTTCCTCGGGACAGGGATCTACGAGCAGTACTTC. Its protein product is CASSFLGTGIYEQYF. Full variable domain (remainder filled in from reference TRBV11-2 and TRBJ2-7): EAGVAQSPRYKIIEKRQSVAFWCNPISGHATLYWYQQILGQGPKLLIQFQNNGVVDDSQLPKDRFSAERLKGVDSTLKIQPAKLEDSAVYLCASSFLGTGIYEQYFGPGTRLTVT.

The chain is built from TRBV5-1 and TRBJ2-3; D gene uncertain. Trimming shortened V by 7 bases and J by 0 bases, and 12 bases separated the two germline ends. Germline loops: CDR1 SGHRS, CDR2 YFSETQ. The CDR3 has 14 amino acids. The chain's CDR3 is CASRLAISTDTQYF. CDR3 DNA: TGCGCCAGCCGCCTCGCGATCAGCACAGATACGCAGTATTTT.

A remark on this clone: One junction end does not reproduce the germline sequence, and a read error may be involved. V and J are TRBV10-2 and TRBJ2-1; TRBD2 is a possible D gene (6 bases). This CDR3 is built from 13 residues. Germline CDR1 reads WSHSY; CDR2 reads SAAADI. Written as DNA, the CDR3 is TGCGCCAGCAGTGAGCCTGGTGGGGCGGGGTGGGTCTTC. Amino acid sequence: CASSEPGGAGWVF.

This sequence joins TRBV5-4 and TRBJ1-4, with D unresolved. V was cut by 0 bases and J by 0 bases, with 6 bases left in between. Germline V lookup: CDR1 SGHNT, CDR2 YYREEE (reference sequence). The CDR3 spans 15 residues. CDR3 nucleotides: TGTGCCAGCAGCTTGGACGGGGCAACTAATGAAAAACTGTTTTTT. This translates into CASSLDGATNEKLFF.

J is TRBJ1-5 and V is TRBV7-6; 8 bases agree with TRBD1. The CDR3 spans 15 residues. V dropped 1 base and J dropped 6; count of bases not matched to a gene: 5. From germline, CDR1 is SGHVS and CDR2 FNYEAQ. The CDR3 nucleotides are TGTGCCAGCAGCTTAGGATCAGGGGGCCGTCAGCCCCAGCATTTT. Its translation is CASSLGSGGRQPQHF.

This clone was seen a handful of times. V usage is TRBV19 and J usage is TRBJ1-3; 8 bases fit TRBD1. Germline V gene data show CDR1 as LNHDA and CDR2 as SQIVND (reference sequence). The CDR3 loop spans 17 amino acids. J gave up 0 bases and V 4 bases, and 8 bases lay outside the gene matches. CDR3 DNA: TGTGCCAGTAGTACCGGGACAGGTGAAAGCTCTGGAAACACCATATATTTT. Translating it yields CASSTGTGESSGNTIYF.

CDR3 DNA sequence: TGCGCCAGCAGTCAATCCAACCAGTGCACTGAAGCTTTCTTT. It specifies CASSQSNQCTEAFF. This sequence joins TRBV23-1 and TRBJ1-1; no clear D. TRBV23-1 is an open reading frame whose function is uncertain. The CDR3 extends over 14 amino acids. The germline V and J ends were trimmed by 0 bases and 4 bases, with 9 bases remaining between them.

The chain has TRBV10-3 and TRBJ2-7; 16 bases fit TRBD2. This CDR3 has 17 residues. The trim removed 11 bases at V and 7 bases at J, leaving 17 bases unmatched. Germline CDR1 ENHRY, CDR2 SYGVKD. In nucleotides, the CDR3 is TGTGCCTCGCTCTCGGGACTAGCGGGAGGGCCCCTAATAGAGCAGTACTTC. This translates into CASLSGLAGGPLIEQYF.

Regarding this clone: The junction differs from germline at one of its ends, possibly a read error. As DNA, the CDR3 is TGTGCTAGCAGCCCGGGCCAGGGGCACTCCCGCACCGGGGAGCTGTTTTTT. This encodes CASSPGQGHSRTGELFF. V usage is TRBV7-7 and J usage is TRBJ2-2, with a possible D match to TRBD1 (6 bases). The CDR3 runs to 17 residues. CDR1 and CDR2 from the germline V gene are SSHAT and FNYEAQ (reference sequence). Supplemented by reference TRBV7-7 and TRBJ2-2, the full variable domain reads GAGVSQSPRYKVTKRGQDVTLRCDPISSHATLYWYQQALGQGPEFLTYFNYEAQPDKSGLPSDRFSAERPEGSISTLTIQRTEQRDSAMYRCASSPGQGHSRTGELFFGEGSRLTVL.

The chain couples TRBV27 to TRBJ2-2; D remains unclear. V lost 6 bases and J lost 6, with 8 bases in between. The CDR3 consists of 12 residues. The germline gives CDR1 MNHEY, CDR2 SMNVEV (reference sequence). The CDR3 DNA is TGTGCCAGCAGACTCCCCGCCGGGGAGCTGTTTTTT. Translated: CASRLPAGELFF.

In its sample, this clone was seen a few times. J is TRBJ2-1 and V is TRBV27; TRBD1 agrees at 9 bases. The CDR3 extends over 15 amino acids. Looked up from germline, CDR1 is MNHEY and CDR2 is SMNVEV (reference sequence). J was trimmed by 8 bases and V by 10 bases; bases with no gene match: 15. CDR3 in amino acids: CATIYSGTGNYEQFF. The CDR3 DNA is TGTGCCACCATTTACTCCGGGACAGGGAATTATGAGCAGTTCTTC.